This T cell receptor beta chain is drawn from a study of cytomegalovirus exposure and HLA in healthy donors. Findings of the study overall: Immune exposure information comprised only CMV serostatus.

Comments on this clone: The antigen is undetermined.

Germline V CDR1 and CDR2: MDHEN, SYDVKM. Trimming stripped 5 bases from V and 4 bases from J, with 5 bases between. The CDR3 loop spans 12 amino acids. Unrecorded immune exposure was likely among donors, who were nominally healthy when sampled. With 60 Vbeta and 13 Jbeta primers, the PCR was carried out. Only in-frame clones appear in the TCRdb table, and some are missing; sequencing was by immunoSEQ multiplex PCR. The sample lists about 180,000 clones; 80% to 85% were seen once. The clonotype comes from a boy between 2 and 10 years old in good health and CMV-seronegative. The gene calls are TRBV28 and TRBJ2-2; D unresolved. The sequenced sample consisted of PBMCs. The DNA of the CDR3 is TGTGCCAGCAGTCCATTCACCGGGGAGCTGTTTTTT. Its translation is CASSPFTGELFF.